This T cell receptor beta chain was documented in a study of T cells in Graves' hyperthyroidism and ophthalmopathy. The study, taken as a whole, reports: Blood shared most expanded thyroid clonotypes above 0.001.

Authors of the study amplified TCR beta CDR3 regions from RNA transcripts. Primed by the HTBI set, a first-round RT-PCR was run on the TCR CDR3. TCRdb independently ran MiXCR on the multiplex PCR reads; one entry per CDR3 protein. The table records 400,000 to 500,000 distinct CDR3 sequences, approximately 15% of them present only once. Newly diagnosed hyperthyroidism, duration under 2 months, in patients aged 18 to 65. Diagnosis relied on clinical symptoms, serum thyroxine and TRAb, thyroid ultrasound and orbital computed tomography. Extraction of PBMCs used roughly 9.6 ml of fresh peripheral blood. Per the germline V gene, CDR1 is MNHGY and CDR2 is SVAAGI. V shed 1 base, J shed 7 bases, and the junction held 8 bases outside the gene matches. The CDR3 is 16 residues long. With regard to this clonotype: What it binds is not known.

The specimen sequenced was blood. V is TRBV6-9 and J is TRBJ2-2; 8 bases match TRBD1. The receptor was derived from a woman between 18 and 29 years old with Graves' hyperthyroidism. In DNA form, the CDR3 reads TGTGCCAGCAGTTATTTAGACAGGGGCCGGGGCGGGGAGCTGTTTTTT. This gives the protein CASSYLDRGRGGELFF.